This T cell receptor beta chain was found in a study of T cells after yellow fever vaccination. General study results and limits: The booster response re-showed most primary clones: approximately 97% CD4, around 90% CD8.

In this sample, this clonotype turned up a few times. Its antigen is not identified. With V trimmed by 1 base and J by 2 bases, 7 bases remained unmatched. The CDR3 runs 17 residues. CDR1 and CDR2 from the germline V gene are LGHNA and YSLEER. The 5'RACE template-switching step produced TCR cDNA and added a universal primer site and UMIs. Via MiXCR, TCRdb re-called the 5' RACE reads, giving one row per CDR3 protein. The profile shows under 700,000 distinct CDR3 sequences, 17% of them singletons. The chain recombines TRBV4-3 with TRBJ2-5; 10 nucleotides match TRBD2. The source material was PBMCs, sampled about 5 days after the first yellow fever vaccination. The receptor was derived from a man younger than 30 who received the YFV17D yellow fever vaccine. CDR3 DNA: TGCGCCAGCAGCCAAGGGGCTAGCGGGGGCCGACAAGAGACCCAGTACTTC. It yields the protein CASSQGASGGRQETQYF.